This TCR beta chain was sequenced during a study of cytomegalovirus exposure and HLA in healthy donors (dated by TCRdb to between 2016 and 2019). For the wider study: In an earlier analysis of some 550 of the donors, approximately 260 Gb of sequence data and 120 million or so unique TCR beta sequences from 150 million to 200 million T cells were reported. An early release that covered 500 to 800 HLA-typed donors contained approximately 300 gigabases of sequencing data and 75 million to 100 million unique TCR sequences. The genetic ancestry cluster associated with self-reported Caucasian donors included roughly 84% of the roughly 400 genotyped donors. The aim of the study was to test whether cataloging public T cell receptors could identify signatures of past pathogen exposure. The study used immunosequencing to profile the T cell repertoires of 666 subjects and linked those repertoires to cytomegalovirus serostatus. Along with the roughly 710-subject first cohort, a separate validation cohort of over a hundred different subjects was used. The study combined high-throughput TCR immunosequencing, statistical association of individual TCRs with disease status, and machine learning to predict cytomegalovirus infection status. A later analysis re-analyzed previously published TCR beta repertoires from 600 to 850 donors and added high-resolution HLA genotyping to study TCR occurrence patterns. The later analysis used no new phenotypic data to find candidate immune exposures, relying instead on TCR beta sequences and their occurrence across donors. To decide whether each TCR beta V gene segment behaved as functional or pseudogenic, an earlier analysis of approximately 620 of the donors relied on high-throughput TCR beta sequencing. Donor age, sex, ethnicity and CMV serostatus were compiled together with the repertoire data. A later genetic analysis used genome-wide SNP genotypes for about 60% of the roughly 700 donors, treating that subset as a discovery cohort. All discovery cohort repertoires had been generated on a single sequencing platform. HLA typing covered class I and class II loci at four-digit resolution. The number of typed donors differed by locus: about 629-640 for A, B, C, DRB1 and DQB1; approximately 520 for DQA1; approximately 610 for DPA1; and roughly 490 for DPB1. Several DR-DQ haplotypes were handled as single units for association and clustering, since linkage in the cohort was strong. Among approximately 370 genotyped donors of the cohort, an average of approximately 240,000 unique TCR beta nucleotide sequences was sequenced per donor, of which about 18% were non-productive.

Library construction relied on the immunoSEQ multiplex PCR assay. The multiplex PCR relied on a mix of 60 forward primers for TCR Vbeta segments and 13 reverse primers for TCR Jbeta segments. Amplification of the CDR3 region of rearranged TCR beta genes was performed with a multiplex PCR assay on genomic DNA. On the Illumina HiSeq System, the amplified TCR beta libraries were sequenced as 87-base-pair reads. The authors' analysis ran thus. Across the 700 or so repertoires, a later analysis counted 60 million to 90 million unique TCR beta chains, some 11 million of which were shared by at least two donors. Raw reads were error-corrected and collapsed into unique sequences with a nearest-neighbor algorithm that merged closely related sequences to remove PCR and sequencing errors. Alignment of CDR3 sequences to IMGT reference sequences was used to assign V, D and J gene segments. For a sequence to be retained, a match of at least six nucleotides to both a V gene segment and a J gene segment was required. A rearrangement was called productive if the CDR3 had no stop codons and remained in frame with V and J, and every other rearrangement was called non-productive. Following IMGT convention, CDR3 was defined as the stretch from the second conserved V-encoded cysteine to the conserved J-encoded phenylalanine. The earlier analysis of 450 to 750 of the donors excluded any sequence lacking an unambiguous match to a single V gene segment. An earlier analysis of 587 of the donors classified V segments as functional when productive rearrangements were above 56.7% and as segregating when the standard deviation between donors was above 5%. To diagnose cytomegalovirus status from the catalog of TCR beta chain sequences, a statistical classification framework was built. In a later analysis, V and J genes were assigned by comparing TCR nucleotide sequences against IMGT/GENE-DB human TR gene sequences. A later analysis assigned CDR3 sequences and most-parsimonious VDJ recombination scenarios with the TCRdist pipeline. In a later analysis, each TCR beta chain was defined by its CDR3 amino acid sequence together with its V-gene family, and reads without a unique V-gene family were excluded. In a later analysis, 450 to 600 highly shared, low-generation-probability nucleotide sequences were removed to address suspected cross-contamination and a sequencing artifact. In a later analysis, a clonal expansion index for each public chain was calculated from normalized within-repertoire ranks of inferred template counts. Generation probabilities in a later analysis came from a VDJ recombination model fitted to out-of-frame rearrangements, and those results were checked against IGoR. Hypergeometric tests were used in a later analysis to score TCR-TCR, TCR-HLA and TCR-CMV co-occurrence, with a repertoire-size bias correction applied to the TCR pairs. A later analysis estimated false discovery rates by permuting HLA or CMV assignments 20 times. In a later analysis, co-occurring TCRs were grouped using DBSCAN, and TCRdist sequence similarity was added for clustering within HLA-allele-positive subsets. For co-occurrence clustering, repertoires with fewer than 30,000 or more than 120,000 public chains were excluded, along with 4 to 6 repertoires with anomalous nucleotide sharing. TCRdb stores this immuneACCESS table with in-frame sequences only. Part of the clones is absent; in the studies checked, under half of the shortfall reflects unresolved V genes, and no reason is known for the rest. The DNA was the basis for D and trimming; V, J and clone size are from that table. Recorded for this sample are approximately 130,000 clones; 80% to 90% of them occurred a single time. The leading ten clones occupy about 1.8% of the sample.

Summary of the overall study and its limitations: Because HLA typing was missing for some donors at each locus, association tests included only the typed subset. The classifier was reported to diagnose cytomegalovirus status with high specificity and sensitivity in both the original and validation cohorts. When HLA alleles, especially DR and DQ, strongly co-occurred, attributing TCR associations to individual alleles was difficult. According to a later genetic analysis, donors in an Asian-associated ancestry cluster had fewer N-insertions in productive TCRs than the approximately 710-donor mean. CMV serostatus was the only immune exposure information available for the cohort. Seventeen rarely observed V segments, including chromosome 9 orphons, were excluded from the earlier analysis of about 500 of the donors because counts were too low. In an earlier analysis of around 500 of the donors, most TCR beta V segments appeared in productive rearrangements about 90% or about 30% of the time, broadly matching IMGT annotations. At a false discovery rate of 0.05, a later analysis linked about 16,000 TCR beta sequences to specific HLA alleles. In a later analysis, TCR association rates were found to vary across HLA loci, with the most associated TCRs seen for DRB1 alleles and the fewest for HLA-C alleles. Across donors, most TCR sequences were observed very rarely, whereas some public TCRs were present in many individuals. In a later analysis, most CMV-associated TCR beta chains were found to appear HLA-restricted, with HLA associations seemingly driven largely by CMV exposure. A later genetic analysis associated a missense DCLRE1C variant with V-gene and J-gene trimming of TCR beta chains, and an independent cohort replicated the association. Three of the identified cytomegalovirus-associated TCR beta chains were confirmed in vitro to be specific for cytomegalovirus antigens. Some IMGT-functional V segments, including TRBV6-2 and TRBV6-3, could not be told apart with the 87-base-pair reads, so those segments were excluded. A further reported finding was that TCR beta sequences accurately predicted the HLA-A and HLA-B alleles for most subjects in the first cohort. A cluster of highly shared sequence variants was judged likely to be a technical artifact of the sequencing pipeline. Linkage disequilibrium might explain the correlated functional status among segregating V segments, but an unknown experimental factor could not be ruled out. This cohort had only TCR beta chains sequenced, and the lack of alpha or paired-chain data limited which features could be detected. A later analysis found that HLA-associated TCR beta chains were more clonally expanded and had lower generation probabilities than equally common non-associated chains. Roughly uniform sequencing depth across donors was assumed in presence/absence analyses, although this assumption may not hold. The study listed around 160 TCR beta chains as associated with cytomegalovirus. A later analysis reported that several top co-occurrence clusters appeared linked to parvovirus B19, influenza, CMV and Epstein-Barr virus. It was suggested by the authors that the approach could potentially be generalized to other disease states and immunological phenotypes.

The cohort was made up of hundreds of healthy bone marrow donors. At the time of sampling, all cohort members were nominally healthy, though unrecorded immune exposures were likely present. The donor was CMV seronegative and was included in the group of about 350 seronegative cohort members. Every donor gave a peripheral blood sample, and the peripheral blood mononuclear cells from that sample were used for TCR beta sequencing. The Qiagen DNeasy Blood Extraction Kit was used to extract genomic DNA from the blood cell samples. To note about this clone: Its cognate antigen has yet to be identified. No base quality information exists; no much larger clone differs at one position.

According to the germline V gene (reference sequence), CDR1 reads SGHNT and CDR2 reads YYREEE. There are 15 amino acids in the CDR3, from cysteine to phenylalanine inclusive. The kept DNA is CDR3 alone, 45 bases in frame from the first base. V is cut back by 3 bases and J by 3 bases, with 2 bases in the junction unmatched. The TCR originated in a man aged 35 to 55 in good health and CMV-seronegative. Sequencing used PBMCs. This chain is built from TRBV5-4 and TRBJ2-1; TRBD2 aligns with 11 central bases. In nucleotides, the sequence is TGTGCCAGCAGCTCCGGGACTAGCGGCTACAATGAGCAGTTCTTC. The encoded protein is CASSSGTSGYNEQFF.